This passage covers 9 T cell receptor beta chains from one sample sequenced in a study of T cell repertoires in cytomegalovirus infection. Their target antigens are unknown. TCRdb reprocessed the reads via MiXCR and lists one record per CDR3 protein. The sample yields approximately 990,000 distinct CDR3 sequences, around 30% seen once. The source was cultured CD8+ T cells from PBMCs, collected from culture after CMV antigen stimulation. The receptors come from a human donor in good health (CMV status not recorded). Some clones in this sample may be carry-over from other donors' samples.

This clonotype was seen a handful of times. The gene calls are TRBV7-2 and TRBJ1-2; 10 positions agree with TRBD1. V shed 4 bases and J 6 bases; nucleotides not matched to a gene: 8. CDR1 is SGHTA and CDR2 is FQGNSA in the germline V gene. CDR3 length equals 15 residues. The CDR3 DNA sequence: TGTGCCAGCAGCTCCCGAGATGACAGGGGGCATGGCTACACCTTC. Translating gives CASSSRDDRGHGYTF.

Regarding this clonotype: A clone one base away is much larger, so this may be a read error. This rearrangement joins TRBV7-2 to TRBJ1-6; maybe TRBD1 (6 bases). The CDR3 consists of 14 residues. Germline V gene lookup returns CDR1 SGHTA and CDR2 FQGNSA. Trimming removed 7 bases from V and 9 bases from J, with 16 bases in between. CDR3 sequence reads: CASNSGAFGSPLHF. CDR3 sequence (DNA): TGTGCCAGCAACTCAGGGGCCTTCGGTTCACCCCTCCACTTT.

This clonotype was seen at least ten times. V gene TRBV7-6 combines with J gene TRBJ2-1; D not certain. The CDR3 extends over 14 amino acids. Germline assignment: CDR1 SGHVS and CDR2 FNYEAQ. Trimming removed 7 bases at V and 6 bases at J, with 16 bases between. This CDR3 is CASNIAEILNEQFF. In DNA form, the CDR3 reads TGTGCCAGCAATATAGCTGAGATCCTCAATGAGCAGTTCTTC.

In this sample, this clonotype turned up a few times. The chain uses TRBV11-2 and TRBJ2-6; D unclear. The V gene lost 5 bases and the J gene lost 0 bases, with 11 bases spanning the gap. The germline V gene encodes CDR1 SGHAT and CDR2 FQNNGV. This CDR3 is 16 amino acids long. Here the CDR3 reads CASSRWVDSGANVLTF. CDR3 in DNA: TGTGCCAGCAGCCGTTGGGTAGACTCTGGGGCCAACGTCCTGACTTTC. Full variable domain (outside the CDR3, taken from reference TRBV11-2 and TRBJ2-6): EAGVAQSPRYKIIEKRQSVAFWCNPISGHATLYWYQQILGQGPKLLIQFQNNGVVDDSQLPKDRFSAERLKGVDSTLKIQPAKLEDSAVYLCASSRWVDSGANVLTFGAGSRLTVL.

The chain joins TRBV27 to TRBJ2-2; no reliable D call. The germline gives CDR1 MNHEY, CDR2 SMNVEV (reference sequence). The CDR3 sequence is 13 residues long. V gave up 4 bases and J gave up 4 bases, with 7 bases separating them. In DNA, the CDR3 is TGTGCCAGCAGTTCTCTACTCACCGGGGAGCTGTTTTTT. Protein: CASSSLLTGELFF.

This clonotype was detected ten times or more. The chain recombines TRBV6-2 or TRBV6-3 with TRBJ2-1, with D possibly TRBD1 on 5 matching bases. The CDR3 covers 13 residues. V was shortened by 6 bases and J by 10 bases, with 16 bases between the two germline ends. Germline V gene lookup returns CDR1 MNHEY and CDR2 SVGEGT. CDR3 sequence (DNA): TGTGCCAGCAGCGCAGGGCTGATATGGGAGCAGTTCTTC. Protein product: CASSAGLIWEQFF.

The chain joins TRBV10-1 to TRBJ1-2, with D perhaps matching TRBD1 (6 bases). Germline V gene data show CDR1 as WNHNN and CDR2 as SYGVQD (reference sequence). V was pared by 6 bases and J by 5 bases, with 16 bases between. There are 14 residues in the CDR3. CDR3 coding DNA: TGCGCCAGCAGGCTCAACAGGGTTCATTATGGCTACACCTTC. Translating it yields CASRLNRVHYGYTF.

The V call is TRBV9, the J call TRBJ2-7; D is unclear. In germline, CDR1 is SGDLS, CDR2 YYNGEE. Between the trimmed V and J ends, which lost 0 bases and 6 bases, there was a span of 10 bases. CDR3 length: 13 amino acids. In nucleotides, the CDR3 is TGTGCCAGCAGCGTAGGAGATTTTGGCGAGCAGTACGTC. It yields the protein CASSVGDFGEQYV.

The rearrangement joins TRBV6-5 to TRBJ1-6, with 7 bases fitting TRBD1. This CDR3 spans 16 amino acids. V shed 0 bases, J shed 5 bases, and the junction held 4 bases outside the gene matches. Germline values: CDR1 MNHEY, CDR2 SVGAGI. The CDR3 loop is CASSYSTGTNNSPLHF. DNA for the CDR3: TGTGCCAGCAGTTACTCGACAGGGACCAATAATTCACCCCTCCACTTT.